The subject of this entry is one T cell receptor beta chain. Its antigen is not identified. All patients were untreated before thyroid surgery. The data stem from a study of metastatic and nonmetastatic thyroid tumors. Notes on the study in general: In both blood and tumor samples, TCR beta diversity was reported significantly higher for malignant than benign nodules.

With MiXCR, TCRdb called clones anew from the PCR reads. The repertoire holds approximately 30,000 clones, 30% seen once, with roughly a third in the top ten. The V gene's germline CDR1 is DFQATT and CDR2 SNEGSKA (reference sequence). Trimming pared 6 bases from V and 4 bases from J, leaving 15 bases between. The CDR3 sequence is 13 residues long. The sequenced material came from blood. The chain links TRBV20-1 to TRBJ1-2, with D possibly TRBD1 on 6 matching bases. The receptor comes from a female donor with papillary thyroid cancer or a benign thyroid nodule (not recorded which). Some clones in this sample may be carry-over from other donors' samples. The DNA for the CDR3 is TGCAGTGCCGAATGGACAGCAAGCTATGGCTACACCTTC. Its protein is CSAEWTASYGYTF.